The sample holds a few counts of the clone carrying this T cell receptor beta chain. Clones were sequenced by immunoSEQ multiplex PCR, and TCRdb holds only the in-frame ones, with some missing. The sample includes tens of thousands of clones, around 87% seen only once; the top ten take more than 14%. The germline gives CDR1 MDHEN, CDR2 SYDVKM. With 3 bases removed from V and 8 bases from J, the gap between germline ends came to 7 bases. This CDR3 has 11 residues. The data were obtained in a study of blood T cell repertoires in COVID-19. This clonotype was sampled from a human donor in a cohort sampled during active COVID-19. This chain connects TRBV28 to TRBJ1-2, with D uncertain. Sequenced material: peripheral blood. The CDR3 region has the DNA TGTGCCAGCAGTTTTCTAGCCGGCTACACCTTC. Translated: CASSFLAGYTF.